This T cell receptor beta chain derives from a study of T cell repertoires in cytomegalovirus infection. Note on this clonotype: The antigen remains unidentified.

This CDR3 contains 13 residues. Trimming at V came to 5 bases and at J to 16 bases, leaving 14 bases not matched to a gene. The germline V gene has CDR1 LNHDA and CDR2 SQIVND (reference sequence). MiXCR, applied by TCRdb to the reads, yields one record per CDR3 protein. The profile shows roughly 730,000 distinct CDR3 sequences, roughly a third of them singletons. The sequencing here drew on cultured PBMCs, taken from culture after CMV antigen stimulation. V gene TRBV19 combines with J gene TRBJ2-1, with 7 bases fitting TRBD1. This TCR derives from a human donor in good health (CMV status not recorded). Some clones in this sample may be carry-over from other donors' samples. CDR3 sequence reads: CASSVLGQTIHFF. DNA for the CDR3: TGTGCCAGTAGTGTTTTGGGACAGACCATTCACTTCTTC.